These T cell receptor beta chains were read from a single sample in a study of blood T cell repertoires in COVID-19. Sequenced by immunoSEQ multiplex PCR; TCRdb stores in-frame clones only, minus some. The sample has about 150,000 clones; roughly three quarters are singletons. Material: PBMCs or T cells enriched from blood (not recorded which). These TCRs come from a woman in her fifties or sixties who had recovered from COVID-19. CDR3s include the opening cysteine and the closing phenylalanine or tryptophan. A D gene is named only where the DNA matches it firmly. Some rows mark clone size as missing; the rest say once, few, many or name a class of expanded clone.

>many|TRBV29-1|TRBJ1-2|NA
TGCAGCGTCACCACAGGGAGCGGCTACACCTTC
CSVTTGSGYTF
>once|TRBV4-1|TRBJ1-1|NA
TGCGCCAGCAGCCAACCCGGACACAACACTGAAGCTTTCTTT
CASSQPGHNTEAFF
>NA|TRBV6-4|TRBJ2-3|TRBD2
TGTGCCAGCAGTGACCAGCGGGGGGGCCTCGATACGCAGTATTTT
CASSDQRGGLDTQYF
>NA|TRBV9|TRBJ1-1|TRBD1
TGTGCCAGCAGCGCCACAGGGGGAGGGACTGAAGCTTTCTTT
CASSATGGGTEAFF
>NA|TRBV4-2|TRBJ2-1|TRBD1
TGTGCCAGCAGCCATCCGGGACAGGGGGCTGGGAATGAGCAGTTCTTC
CASSHPGQGAGNEQFF
>few|TRBV7-2|TRBJ2-5|TRBD2
TGTGCCAGCAGCTCGGCCCCGGGGGGGGGAGAGACCCAGTACTTC
CASSSAPGGGETQYF
>NA|TRBV2|TRBJ2-3|NA
TGTGCCAGCAGTGAACAGGGCCCAAATACGCAGTATTTT
CASSEQGPNTQYF
>NA|TRBV5-1|TRBJ2-7|NA
TGCGCCAGCAGCTCCCCAACTGAGGGAGACCCCTACGAGCAGTACTTC
CASSSPTEGDPYEQYF
>NA|TRBV6-2/TRBV6-3|TRBJ2-6|TRBD1
TGTGCCAGCAGTCCAGACAGGGGAGACTCTGGGGCCAACGTCCTGACTTTC
CASSPDRGDSGANVLTF
>NA|TRBV10-3|TRBJ2-3|TRBD1
TGTGCCATCAGTGATCTGGGGAGCTCGACAGGGGAAAACACAGATACGCAGTATTTT
CAISDLGSSTGENTDTQYF
>NA|TRBV5-4|TRBJ1-2|TRBD1
TGTGCCAGCAGTCAGGGACAGGGGGTAATCTATGGCTACACCTTC
CASSQGQGVIYGYTF
>NA|TRBV7-9|TRBJ1-6|NA
TGTGCCAGCAGCCCTCGGGGGGGCGAGTCACCCCTCCACTTT
CASSPRGGESPLHF
>NA|TRBV28|TRBJ2-2|NA
TGTGCCAGCAGCCGACAGAACCCCAACACCGGGGAGCTGTTTTTT
CASSRQNPNTGELFF
>NA|TRBV28|TRBJ1-3|NA
TGTGCCAGCAGTTCCCCCACGGGGGCTGGAAACACCATATATTTT
CASSSPTGAGNTIYF
>NA|TRBV28|TRBJ1-2|NA
TGTGCCAGCAGTTTAGAAGGGGGGGATGGCTACACCTTC
CASSLEGGDGYTF
>NA|TRBV11-3|TRBJ2-2|TRBD1
TGTGCCAGCAGCTTATCAGGACAGGGCATCACCGGGGAGCTGTTTTTT
CASSLSGQGITGELFF
>NA|TRBV6-5|TRBJ1-2|NA
TGTGCCAGCAGCGCTACAGGGTCGGGGCGCTACACCTTC
CASSATGSGRYTF
>NA|TRBV2|TRBJ2-2|NA
TGTGCCAGCAGTGACAGGGTAGGCGGGGAGCTGTTTTTT
CASSDRVGGELFF
>NA|TRBV6-5|TRBJ1-3|TRBD1
TGTGCCAGCAGTTCTCTCGGACAGGGGGAATATTTT
CASSSLGQGEYF
>NA|TRBV6-5|TRBJ2-5|NA
TGTGCCAGCAGTTACTCGTCGGCGGTACAAGAGACCCAGTACTTC
CASSYSSAVQETQYF
>NA|TRBV10-3|TRBJ1-2|NA
TGTGCCATCAGTGTGGCAGAAAGATCCTTGGGCTACACCTTC
CAISVAERSLGYTF
>NA|TRBV5-4|TRBJ2-1|NA
TGTGCCAGCAGCCCCCAGGCTGTTAGCTCCTACAATGAGCAGTTCTTC
CASSPQAVSSYNEQFF
>few|TRBV7-2|TRBJ2-2|TRBD1
TGTGCCAGCAGCCGCTCGACAGACAGGGGCGGGGAGCTGTTTTTT
CASSRSTDRGGELFF
>NA|TRBV6-5|TRBJ1-2|NA
TGTGCCAGCGGGGGGGTCGGTCTGTATGGCTACACCTTC
CASGGVGLYGYTF
>once|TRBV7-2|TRBJ1-5|NA
TGTGCCAGCAGTCACGAACTTTATCAGCCCCAGCATTTT
CASSHELYQPQHF
>NA|TRBV13|TRBJ2-1|NA
TGTGCCAGCAGCTTAGGCAGTCACAATGAGCAGTTCTTC
CASSLGSHNEQFF
>NA|TRBV12-3/TRBV12-4|TRBJ1-2|NA
TGTGCCAGCGGCGCTCGAGGCGGCTACACCTTC
CASGARGGYTF
>many|TRBV4-2|TRBJ2-3|TRBD2
TGTGCCAGCAGCCAAGAGCTAGCGGGGGGCACAGATACGCAGTATTTT
CASSQELAGGTDTQYF
>NA|TRBV23-1|TRBJ1-3|NA
TGCGCCAGCAGTCAATCGGGCTTGCGCTCTGGAAACACCATATATTTT
CASSQSGLRSGNTIYF
>NA|TRBV19|TRBJ2-3|TRBD2
TGTGCCAGTACAGGGACTAGCGGGCGATTAAACACAGATACGCAGTATTTT
CASTGTSGRLNTDTQYF
>NA|TRBV29-1|TRBJ2-3|NA
TGCAGCGTTGAAGGGGGGCTGGGGAGCACAGATACGCAGTATTTT
CSVEGGLGSTDTQYF
>NA|TRBV19|TRBJ1-5|NA
TGTGCCAGTAGTCCCCAGGACAGAAATCAGCCCCAGCATTTT
CASSPQDRNQPQHF
>NA|TRBV19|TRBJ1-2|TRBD1
TGTGCCACCTCTGGGGACAGGGGCCTCTTCTATGGCTACACCTTC
CATSGDRGLFYGYTF
>NA|TRBV19|TRBJ2-7|TRBD2
TGTGCCAGTAGTATAGCCCCCAGCGGGGGGATTTACGAGCAGTACTTC
CASSIAPSGGIYEQYF
>once|TRBV2|TRBJ1-4|NA
TGTGCCAGCAGTGATGAGACCAGGGTTGAAAAACTGTTTTTT
CASSDETRVEKLFF
>NA|TRBV14|TRBJ1-6|TRBD1
TGTGCCAGCAGCCAACTCAGACAGGGTTATTCACCCCTCCACTTT
CASSQLRQGYSPLHF
>NA|TRBV25-1|TRBJ1-3|NA
TGTGCCAGCAGTGAAGGTCAGGGGTCTGGAAACACCATATATTTT
CASSEGQGSGNTIYF
>NA|TRBV7-9|TRBJ1-5|TRBD1
TGTGCCAGCAGCCTCTGGACAGGGAGAGGACTTAGCAATCAGCCCCAGCATTTT
CASSLWTGRGLSNQPQHF
>few|TRBV3-1/TRBV3-2|TRBJ2-7|TRBD2
TGTGCCAGCAGCCACGGGGTCTGGCGGGGGGGACCCGACGAGCAGTACTTC
CASSHGVWRGGPDEQYF
>few|TRBV7-2|TRBJ2-1|TRBD1
TGTGCCAGCAGCTCCGGGACAGGGCCGTACAATGAGCAGTTCTTC
CASSSGTGPYNEQFF
>NA|TRBV18|TRBJ1-1|NA
TGTGCCAGCTCACCACCGTGGCCGAACACTGAAGCTTTCTTT
CASSPPWPNTEAFF
>NA|TRBV27|TRBJ1-2|NA
TGTGCCAGCAACTCCACAGGGCTTTCGGATGGCTACACCTTC
CASNSTGLSDGYTF
>NA|TRBV5-3|TRBJ2-2|TRBD2
TGTGCCAGAAGACACGAGCGGGGCACCGGGGAGCTGTTTTTT
CARRHERGTGELFF
>NA|TRBV4-2|TRBJ2-7|NA
TGTGCCAGCAGCCAAGAAGTCAGTAGCCGAAGCTCCTACGAGCAGTACTTC
CASSQEVSSRSSYEQYF
>NA|TRBV4-2|TRBJ1-2|TRBD1
TGTGCCAGCAGCCTTGGACAGGGGACCTATGGCTACACCTTC
CASSLGQGTYGYTF
>NA|TRBV5-1|TRBJ2-1|NA
TGCGCCAGCCCCCCCTACGGGTCGAGCTCCTACAATGAGCAGTTCTTC
CASPPYGSSSYNEQFF
>NA|TRBV5-8|TRBJ2-5|TRBD2
TGTGCCAGCAGCTTTAACTTACTAGCGGGGGAGGAGACCCAGTACTTC
CASSFNLLAGEETQYF
>NA|TRBV28|TRBJ1-1|NA
TGTGCCAGCAGTTTATTGGAGGGCGGGAACACTGAAGCTTTCTTT
CASSLLEGGNTEAFF
>NA|TRBV5-1|TRBJ2-2|NA
TGCGCCAGCAGCTATTCAGGGTTGCCCGGGGAGCTGTTTTTT
CASSYSGLPGELFF
>once|TRBV12-3/TRBV12-4|TRBJ1-6|NA
TGTGCCAGCAGTTTATCCCCAGGGTCACCCCTCCACTTT
CASSLSPGSPLHF